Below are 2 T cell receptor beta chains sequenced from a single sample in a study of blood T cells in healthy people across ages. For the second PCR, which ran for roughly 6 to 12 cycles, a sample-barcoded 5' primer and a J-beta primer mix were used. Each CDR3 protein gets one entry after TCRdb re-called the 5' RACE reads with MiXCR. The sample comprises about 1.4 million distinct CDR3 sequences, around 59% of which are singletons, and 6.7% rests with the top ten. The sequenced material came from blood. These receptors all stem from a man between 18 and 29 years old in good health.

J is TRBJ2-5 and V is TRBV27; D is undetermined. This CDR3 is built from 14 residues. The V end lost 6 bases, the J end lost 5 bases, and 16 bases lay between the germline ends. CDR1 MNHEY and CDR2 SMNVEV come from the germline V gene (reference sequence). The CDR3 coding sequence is TGTGCCAGCAGCCCAACCGCGGCCCCGGAGACCCAGTACTTC. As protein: CASSPTAAPETQYF.

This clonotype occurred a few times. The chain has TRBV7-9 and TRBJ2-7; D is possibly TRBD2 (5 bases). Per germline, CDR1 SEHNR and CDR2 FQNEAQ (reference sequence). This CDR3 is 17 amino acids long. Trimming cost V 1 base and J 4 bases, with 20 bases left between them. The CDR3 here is CASSLDHLAGVGYEQYF. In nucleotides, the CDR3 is TGTGCCAGCAGCTTAGATCACCTAGCTGGGGTCGGATACGAGCAGTACTTC.